Presented here are 18 T cell receptor beta chains from one specimen sequenced in a study of early T cells in non-severe SARS-CoV-2 infection. TCRdb re-called the 5' RACE reads through MiXCR, storing one row per CDR3 protein. The table shows 97,000 or so distinct CDR3 sequences, with around 13% occurring only once. Sequenced material: whole blood. These receptors came from an adult who was a healthcare worker with PCR-confirmed SARS-CoV-2 infection or an uninfected control (not recorded which).

Of note for this clonotype: Since a much larger clone is just one base distant, this may be a read error. The chain joins TRBV5-1 to TRBJ2-4, with TRBD1 matching over 7 bases. The V gene's germline CDR1 is SGHRS and CDR2 YFSETQ. This CDR3 has 15 amino acids. DNA for the CDR3: TGCGCCAGCAGCCAGTGGACAGGACCCCCAAACATTCAGCACTTC. It is translated as CASSQWTGPPNIQHF.

Ten or more counts support this clonotype. This chain links TRBV20-1 with TRBJ2-4; no clear D gene. V gave up 5 bases and J gave up 3 bases, with 14 bases separating them. The germline V gene has CDR1 DFQATT and CDR2 SNEGSKA (reference sequence). This CDR3 is built from 14 residues. CDR3 loop: CSASGARGKNIQYF. The CDR3 coding sequence is TGCAGTGCTTCCGGTGCTCGAGGCAAAAACATTCAGTACTTC.

V gene TRBV15 combines with J gene TRBJ2-5; unclear D gene. The V end was cut by 3 bases, the J end by 2 bases, with 16 bases between. This CDR3 spans 16 amino acids. Germline values: CDR1 LNHNV, CDR2 YYDKDF (reference sequence). In nucleotides, the CDR3 is TGTGCCACCAGCAGTCTTGAGAGCACTCTACAAGAGACCCAGTACTTC. Residues: CATSSLESTLQETQYF.

This clonotype has at least ten counts. The rearrangement links TRBV6-5 to TRBJ2-5; the D is unclear. V lost 0 bases, J lost 2 bases, and 7 bases lay in between. This CDR3 has 14 residues. Per germline, CDR1 MNHEY and CDR2 SVGAGI. In DNA form, the CDR3 reads TGTGCCAGCAGTTACTCACGAGTTCAAGAGACCCAGTACTTC. Translating gives CASSYSRVQETQYF.

Ten or more counts support this clonotype. The J gene is TRBJ2-1, the V gene TRBV5-8; the match to TRBD2 covers 7 bases. The length of the CDR3 is 14 residues. Germline CDR1 is SGHTS and CDR2 is YDEGEE. The V segment lost 4 bases and the J segment 7 bases; nucleotides outside the gene matches: 8. The CDR3 is CASSRRLATNEQFF. The CDR3 DNA sequence: TGTGCCAGCAGCCGACGACTAGCTACGAATGAGCAGTTCTTC.

This clonotype occurred a few times. The gene calls are TRBV5-6 and TRBJ2-1; D is unresolved. Trimming left V 4 bases short and J 8 bases short, with 16 bases between. This CDR3 has 14 residues. Germline lookup yields CDR1 SGHDT and CDR2 YYEEEE. The CDR3 DNA reads TGTGCCAGCAGCCCAACAGAGACCAGCGATGAGCAGTTCTTC. Amino acids: CASSPTETSDEQFF.

V and J are TRBV7-2 and TRBJ2-3, with TRBD2 matching 13 bases. Germline-derived CDR1 and CDR2 are SGHTA and FQGNSA. This CDR3 contains 16 residues. V dropped 0 bases and J dropped 4; count of bases not matched to a gene: 1. The CDR3 DNA sequence: TGTGCCAGCAGCTTAGCCGGACTAGCGGGAGCAGATACGCAGTATTTT. Translated, it gives CASSLAGLAGADTQYF.

This clonotype was seen a handful of times. The chain carries TRBV5-4 and TRBJ2-1; a possible D gene is TRBD1 (6 bases). The V gene lost 4 bases and the J gene lost 14 bases, with 25 bases spanning the gap. Germline V lookup: CDR1 SGHNT, CDR2 YYREEE (reference sequence). This CDR3 spans 15 amino acids. CDR3 DNA sequence: TGTGCCAGCAGCACTCGACAGGTCCTCCAAGGTGACAAGTTCTTC. Its protein is CASSTRQVLQGDKFF.

The V call is TRBV6-5, the J call TRBJ2-7, with unresolved D. Germline assignment: CDR1 MNHEY and CDR2 SVGAGI. This CDR3 region has 11 residues. Trimming cost V 2 bases and J 7 bases, with 6 bases left between them. Here the CDR3 reads CASSYREEQYF. The DNA for the CDR3 is TGTGCCAGCAGTTACCGAGAGGAGCAGTACTTC.

The V gene is TRBV4-3, the J gene TRBJ2-7; D is perhaps TRBD2 (6 bases). The CDR3 contains 15 residues. Trimming cost V 5 bases and J 2 bases, with 16 bases left between them. The germline V gene has CDR1 LGHNA and CDR2 YSLEER. Written as DNA, the CDR3 is TGCGCCAGCAGCAGCGGTATCGGGAGTGCCTACGAGCAGTACTTC. This codes for CASSSGIGSAYEQYF.

Many counts were recorded for this clonotype. The chain joins TRBV28 to TRBJ1-1; 7 bases align to TRBD1. The CDR3 totals 14 residues. Germline CDR1 MDHEN, CDR2 SYDVKM. V was clipped by 5 bases and J by 7 bases; unmatched bases: 10. The CDR3 DNA reads as TGTGCCAGCAGTCCGTATTCGAGACAGGGTGAAGCTTTCTTT. Residues: CASSPYSRQGEAFF.

The chain couples TRBV4-1 to TRBJ2-5; 7 bases match TRBD2. V dropped 1 base and J dropped 5; count of bases not matched to a gene: 7. Germline V gene data show CDR1 as MGHRA and CDR2 as YSYEKL. This CDR3 has 15 residues. The CDR3 region has the DNA TGCGCCAGCAGCCAAGTTTGGGGGGGTCAGGAGACCCAGTACTTC. The encoded protein is CASSQVWGGQETQYF.

This clonotype was seen repeatedly, ten times or more. The chain joins TRBV6-5 to TRBJ2-1; D possibly matches TRBD1 or TRBD2 (6 bases each). Trimming took off 2 bases at V and 10 bases at J, with 12 bases between the two ends. Germline loops: CDR1 MNHEY, CDR2 SVGAGI. This CDR3 region has 13 residues. The CDR3 sequence is CASSYPKGGEQFF. The CDR3 bases are TGTGCCAGCAGTTACCCCAAAGGGGGGGAGCAGTTCTTC.

The sample holds many counts of this clonotype. J is TRBJ2-5 and V is TRBV7-9; TRBD2 aligns across 14 bases. The V and J ends lost 5 bases and 4 bases, in that order; junction bases with no gene match: 12. The CDR3 loop spans 18 amino acids. Germline V lookup: CDR1 SEHNR, CDR2 FQNEAQ (reference sequence). The CDR3 spells CASSPYSGGTSGRETQYF. CDR3 DNA: TGTGCCAGCAGCCCATACAGCGGCGGGACTAGCGGGAGAGAGACCCAGTACTTC.

The CDR3, as DNA: TGTGCCAGCAGCGTCGACAGCTCCCGTGCCCAGTACTTC. It yields the protein CASSVDSSRAQYF. The V and J genes are TRBV5-5 and TRBJ2-5; tentative D call: TRBD1 (5 bases). The CDR3 spans 13 residues. Trimming took off 4 bases at V and 9 bases at J, with 16 bases between the two ends. Germline V gives CDR1 SGHKS, CDR2 YYEKEE (reference sequence).

The rearrangement uses TRBV27 and TRBJ2-7; TRBD1 aligns across 8 bases. V was pared by 5 bases and J by 3 bases, with 12 bases of the junction left unmatched. Looked up from germline, CDR1 is MNHEY and CDR2 is SMNVEV (reference sequence). The CDR3 loop spans 16 amino acids. DNA for the CDR3: TGTGCCAGCAGTCCCAACCGGGGACAGGTTTTCTACGAGCAGTACTTC. This encodes CASSPNRGQVFYEQYF.

With regard to this clonotype: A single base separates this from a much larger clone, so it may be a read error. The J gene is TRBJ2-5, the V gene TRBV6-2 or TRBV6-3; D is possibly TRBD1 (5 bases). Germline loops: CDR1 MNHEY, CDR2 SVGEGT. This CDR3 comprises 15 residues. CDR3 DNA sequence: TGTTCCAGCAGTCAACAAGGGGCCCCTCAAGAGACCCAGTACTTC. Its translation: CSSSQQGAPQETQYF.

This clonotype has a count of ten or more. V gene TRBV5-1 combines with J gene TRBJ1-6; D might be TRBD1 (5 bases). The V end was cut by 0 bases, the J end by 8 bases, with 12 bases between. This CDR3 comprises 15 residues. CDR1 and CDR2 from the germline V gene are SGHRS and YFSETQ. The CDR3 region is CASSLEAREDSPLHF. CDR3 bases: TGCGCCAGCAGCTTGGAAGCCAGGGAGGATTCACCCCTCCACTTT.